This T cell receptor (beta chain) is from a study of blood T cell repertoires in COVID-19. Overall study context: T cells, B-cell-depleted T cells, or PBMCs supplied cDNA or gDNA.

CDR1 SGHVS and CDR2 FQNEAQ come from the germline V gene. The CDR3 is 17 residues long. V was trimmed by 0 bases and J by 1 base, leaving 12 bases between them. Authors' methods: Nucleated cell number was recorded as an estimate derived from reference gene primer amplification. Sequencing was performed with immunoSEQ multiplex PCR; in TCRdb, only in-frame clones are kept and a portion is missing. Clonal size and the V and J genes are those of that table, whereas D and trimming came from the DNA. The data contain a few hundred thousand clones, more than 75% of them singletons. The source is a man aged 60 to 75 with acute or convalescent COVID-19. Sequenced input: peripheral blood. This rearrangement joins TRBV7-8 to TRBJ2-2; D possibly corresponds to TRBD2 (7 bases). CDR3 bases: TGTGCCAGCAGCTTAGCCCAGGGAGGGGGGAACACCGGGGAGCTGTTTTTT. It encodes CASSLAQGGGNTGELFF.